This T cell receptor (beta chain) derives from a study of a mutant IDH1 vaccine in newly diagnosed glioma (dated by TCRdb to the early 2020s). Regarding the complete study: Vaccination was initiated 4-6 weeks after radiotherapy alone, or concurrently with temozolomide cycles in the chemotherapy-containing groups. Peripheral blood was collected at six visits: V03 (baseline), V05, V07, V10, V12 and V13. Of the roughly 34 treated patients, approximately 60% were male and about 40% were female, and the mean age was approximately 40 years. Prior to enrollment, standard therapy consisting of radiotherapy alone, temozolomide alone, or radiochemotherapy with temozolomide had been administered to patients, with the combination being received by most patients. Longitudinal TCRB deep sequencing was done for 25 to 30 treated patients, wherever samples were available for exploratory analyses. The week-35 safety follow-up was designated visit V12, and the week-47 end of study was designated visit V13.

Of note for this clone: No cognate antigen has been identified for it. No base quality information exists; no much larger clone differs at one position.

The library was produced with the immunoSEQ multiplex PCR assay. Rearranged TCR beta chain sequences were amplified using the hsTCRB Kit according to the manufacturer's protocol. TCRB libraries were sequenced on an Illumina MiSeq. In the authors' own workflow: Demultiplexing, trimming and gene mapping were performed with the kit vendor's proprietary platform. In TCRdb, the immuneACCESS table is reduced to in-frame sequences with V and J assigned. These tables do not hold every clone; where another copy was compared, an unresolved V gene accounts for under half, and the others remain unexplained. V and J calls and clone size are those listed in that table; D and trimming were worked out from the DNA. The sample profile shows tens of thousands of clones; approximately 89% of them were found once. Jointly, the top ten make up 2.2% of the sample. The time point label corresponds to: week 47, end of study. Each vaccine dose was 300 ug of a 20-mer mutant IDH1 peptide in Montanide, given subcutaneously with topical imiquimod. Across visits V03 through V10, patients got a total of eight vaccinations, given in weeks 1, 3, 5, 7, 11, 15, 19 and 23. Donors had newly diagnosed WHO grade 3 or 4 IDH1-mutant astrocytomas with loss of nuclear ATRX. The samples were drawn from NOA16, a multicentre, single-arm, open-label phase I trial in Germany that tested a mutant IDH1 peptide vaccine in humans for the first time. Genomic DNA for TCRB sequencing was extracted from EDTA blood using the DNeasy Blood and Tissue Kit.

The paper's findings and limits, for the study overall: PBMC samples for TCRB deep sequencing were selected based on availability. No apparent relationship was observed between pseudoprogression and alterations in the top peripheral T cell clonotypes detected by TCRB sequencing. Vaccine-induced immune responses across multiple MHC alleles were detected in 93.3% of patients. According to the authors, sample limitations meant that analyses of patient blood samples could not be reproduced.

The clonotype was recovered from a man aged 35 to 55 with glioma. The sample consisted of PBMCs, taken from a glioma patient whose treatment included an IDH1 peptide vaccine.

This receptor carries the CDR3 CASSSYYEQYF. The DNA sequence reads TGTGCCAGCAGCTCTTATTACGAGCAGTACTTC. Recombination linked TRBV5-6 to TRBJ2-7; the D segment cannot be called with confidence. Including cysteine and phenylalanine, the CDR3 has 11 amino acids. Only CDR3 DNA is held: 33 bases, read in frame from base 1. V and J lose 3 bases and 4 bases, and a span of 5 bases separates them. From a lookup of the germline V gene, CDR1 and CDR2 are SGHDT and YYEEEE.